This T cell receptor (beta chain) is drawn from a study of cytomegalovirus exposure and HLA in healthy donors. The method was immunoSEQ multiplex PCR; TCRdb's version includes in-frame clones alone and lacks a portion of them. The sample contains 99,000 or so clones, 86% of which appear only once. Germline V gene sequence: CDR1 MNHEY, CDR2 SVGAGI. Trimming shortened V by 6 bases and J by 1 base, and 9 bases separated the two germline ends. CDR3 length equals 13 residues. Concerning this clone itself: Its antigen is currently unknown.

Study-wide findings and caveats: There were a few CMV-associated chains whose specificity for CMV antigens was confirmed in vitro. One later analysis, an examination of the roughly 110 validation repertoires, found that first-cohort TCR clusters tended to co-occur in them. Altogether, around 160 TCR beta chains were recorded as cytomegalovirus-associated.

The J gene is TRBJ1-1, the V gene TRBV6-5; perhaps TRBD1 as D (6 bases). The sequencing sample was made of PBMCs. The sequence came from a woman younger than 35 in good health and CMV-seropositive. The CDR3: CASSLDRNTEAFF. CDR3 DNA: TGTGCCAGCAGCTTGGACAGGAACACTGAAGCTTTCTTT.